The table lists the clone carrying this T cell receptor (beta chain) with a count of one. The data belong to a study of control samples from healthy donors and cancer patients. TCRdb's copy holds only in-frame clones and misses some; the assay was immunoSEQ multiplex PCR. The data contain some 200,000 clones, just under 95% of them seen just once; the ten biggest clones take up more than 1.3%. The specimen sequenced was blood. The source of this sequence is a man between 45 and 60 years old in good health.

The CDR3, as DNA: TGTGCCAGTAGTGGGTACAGGAACACTGAAGCTTTCTTT. This encodes CASSGYRNTEAFF. V and J are TRBV19 and TRBJ1-1; D is unresolved. This CDR3 has 13 amino acids. CDR1 is LNHDA, CDR2 SQIVND, per germline (reference sequence). The V gene lost 5 bases and the J gene lost 1 base, with 8 bases spanning the gap.